Following are 18 T cell receptor beta chains from one sample sequenced in a study of Ad26.COV2.S vaccination and SARS-CoV-2 variants. Here immunoSEQ multiplex PCR was the method, and the copy in TCRdb shows in-frame clones only, minus some. The top ten clones hold around 3.6% of a sample with approximately 420,000 clones, over 75% of them seen once. Treatment described: roughly 19 received Ad26.COV2.S at low or high dose, single or two shots; about 5 received placebo; per-sample allocation not given. All samples were drawn on day 63, counting from the first vaccine or placebo injection. This specimen consisted of peripheral blood, obtained in a trial of Ad26.COV2.S vaccine versus placebo. These receptors came from a person between 18 and 65 years old who received the Ad26.COV2.S COVID-19 vaccine or a placebo.

The chain uses TRBV30 and TRBJ1-1; D unresolved. In germline, CDR1 is GTSNPN, CDR2 SVGIG (reference sequence). V lost 5 bases and J 1 base, leaving 11 bases between the germline ends. CDR3 length equals 13 residues. The chain's CDR3 is CAWALQSNTEAFF. CDR3 coding DNA: TGTGCCTGGGCCCTACAGTCGAACACTGAAGCTTTCTTT.

The chain carries TRBV29-1 and TRBJ2-2; 7 nucleotides line up with TRBD1. The CDR3 runs 15 residues. The ends lost 6 bases at V and 3 bases at J; junction bases unmatched: 10. Germline assignment: CDR1 SQVTM and CDR2 ANQGSEA. The CDR3 DNA reads TGCAGCGTGGGGACAGCGCTTACCGACACCGGGGAGCTGTTTTTT. Translated: CSVGTALTDTGELFF.

The V and J genes are TRBV29-1 and TRBJ1-1, with TRBD1 identical over 7 bases. The CDR3 contains 15 residues. The germline V gene has CDR1 SQVTM and CDR2 ANQGSEA. Trimming at V came to 2 bases and at J to 5 bases, leaving 11 bases not matched to a gene. The CDR3 is CSVESRQGLGTEAFF. CDR3 sequence (DNA): TGCAGCGTTGAATCAAGACAGGGCTTAGGGACTGAAGCTTTCTTT.

The rearrangement uses TRBV30 and TRBJ2-1; D is unclear. V was trimmed by 0 bases and J by 8 bases, leaving 11 bases between them. Germline lookup yields CDR1 GTSNPN and CDR2 SVGIG (reference sequence). This CDR3 spans 13 amino acids. CDR3 protein: CAWSVGPIDEQFF. CDR3 sequence (DNA): TGTGCCTGGAGTGTCGGCCCTATAGATGAGCAGTTCTTC.

V and J are TRBV19 and TRBJ1-5, with 8 positions matching TRBD1. The V gene's germline CDR1 is LNHDA and CDR2 SQIVND (reference sequence). After removal of 4 bases from V and 1 base from J, the junction contained 6 bases not matched to a gene. This CDR3 comprises 16 residues. The CDR3 region is CASSTLTGASNQPQHF. The CDR3 bases are TGTGCCAGTAGTACGCTGACAGGGGCCAGCAATCAGCCCCAGCATTTT.

V usage is TRBV6-2 or TRBV6-3 and J usage is TRBJ2-6, with D tentatively TRBD2 (6 bases). Germline-derived CDR1 and CDR2 are MNHEY and SVGEGT. Trimming removed 6 bases from V and 0 bases from J, with 9 bases in between. This CDR3 spans 15 amino acids. This CDR3 reads CASSPGGSGANVLTF. The DNA for the CDR3 is TGTGCCAGCAGCCCCGGGGGCTCTGGGGCCAACGTCCTGACTTTC.

The rearrangement uses TRBV27 and TRBJ2-3, with D perhaps matching TRBD2 (5 bases). The CDR3 totals 15 residues. Between the trimmed V and J ends, which lost 6 bases and 6 bases, there was a span of 19 bases. CDR1 is MNHEY, CDR2 SMNVEV, per germline (reference sequence). Written as DNA, the CDR3 is TGTGCCAGCAGGATCGGACTGAACTTGTTGGATACGCAGTATTTT. Encoded protein: CASRIGLNLLDTQYF.

The rearrangement joins TRBV19 to TRBJ1-1; D gene unclear. CDR1 and CDR2 from the germline V gene are LNHDA and SQIVND (reference sequence). The CDR3 has 14 residues. Trimming left V 4 bases short and J 4 bases short, with 13 bases between. CDR3 nucleotide sequence: TGTGCCAGTAGTACCCCCCGGGCCCTCACTGAAGCTTTCTTT. Residues: CASSTPRALTEAFF.

J is TRBJ1-1 and V is TRBV4-3; D unclear. The CDR3 contains 14 residues. Germline V CDR1 and CDR2: LGHNA, YSLEER. Trimming left V 0 bases short and J 1 base short, with 6 bases between. The DNA for the CDR3 is TGCGCCAGCAGCCAAGATAGAGGGAACACTGAAGCTTTCTTT. It translates to CASSQDRGNTEAFF.

This clone was recorded only once. The chain combines TRBV19 with TRBJ2-2; D is unclear. Per germline, CDR1 LNHDA and CDR2 SQIVND (reference sequence). CDR3 length equals 14 residues. V dropped 5 bases and J dropped 4 bases, with 11 bases sitting between them. The CDR3 nucleotides are TGTGCCAGTAGTGACCTCCGGTCCACCGGGGAGCTGTTTTTT. Encoded protein: CASSDLRSTGELFF.

The V and J genes are TRBV7-3 and TRBJ2-7; D remains ambiguous. There are 13 residues in the CDR3. The V end lost 2 bases, the J end lost 0 bases, and 5 bases lay between the germline ends. Per the germline V gene, CDR1 is SGHTA and CDR2 is FQGTGA. The CDR3 loop is CASSLYSSYEQYF. CDR3 in DNA: TGTGCCAGCAGCTTATACAGCTCCTACGAGCAGTACTTC.

V usage is TRBV7-2 and J usage is TRBJ2-6; 9 bases line up with TRBD1. J was trimmed by 3 bases and V by 5 bases; bases with no gene match: 14. CDR3 size: 19 residues. The germline V gene encodes CDR1 SGHTA and CDR2 FQGNSA. The CDR3: CASSPFWGQGSRGANVLTF. DNA for the CDR3: TGTGCCAGCAGCCCCTTTTGGGGACAGGGAAGCCGTGGGGCCAACGTCCTGACTTTC. The whole variable domain, filled in from reference TRBV7-2 and TRBJ2-6, reads GAGVSQSPSNKVTEKGKDVELRCDPISGHTALYWYRQSLGQGLEFLIYFQGNSAPDKSGLPSDRFSAERTGGSVSTLTIQRTQQEDSAVYLCASSPFWGQGSRGANVLTFGAGSRLTVL.

The rearrangement joins TRBV23-1 to TRBJ2-5; the D gene is possibly TRBD1 (5 bases). TRBV23-1 qualifies as an ORF whose function is uncertain. The CDR3 loop spans 15 amino acids. Trimming removed 7 bases from V and 4 bases from J, with 19 bases in between. For the CDR3, the DNA is TGCGCCAGCACCTTAGATCAGGGAAGAGGAGAGACCCAGTACTTC. Amino acid sequence: CASTLDQGRGETQYF.

V gene TRBV2 combines with J gene TRBJ1-1; 7 bases line up with TRBD1. With 11 bases clipped from V and 0 bases from J, the junction kept 9 bases outside the gene matches. The CDR3 has 14 residues. CDR1 is SNHLY, CDR2 FYNNEI, per germline. The CDR3 loop reads CAGSSGQLNTEAFF. The CDR3 nucleotides read TGTGCCGGGTCCTCGGGACAGTTGAACACTGAAGCTTTCTTT.

This rearrangement joins TRBV28 to TRBJ1-2, with TRBD1 matching 9 bases. Germline V gives CDR1 MDHEN, CDR2 SYDVKM. V gave up 4 bases and J gave up 5 bases; unmatched junction bases: 5. The CDR3 runs 14 residues. CDR3 protein: CASSSRTGAYGYTF. The DNA for the CDR3 is TGTGCCAGCAGTTCCAGGACAGGGGCATATGGCTACACCTTC.

V gene TRBV7-2 combines with J gene TRBJ2-7, with TRBD1 matching 9 bases. Germline CDR1 reads SGHTA; CDR2 reads FQGNSA. The J segment lost 4 bases and the V segment lost 5 bases, leaving 3 bases of the junction unmatched. There are 13 residues in the CDR3. This CDR3 reads CASSGTGYYEQYF. The CDR3 DNA follows: TGTGCCAGCAGCGGGACAGGGTATTACGAGCAGTACTTC.

This clone was seen once. The V gene is TRBV30, the J gene TRBJ2-2; 11 nucleotides align to TRBD2. Germline assignment: CDR1 GTSNPN and CDR2 SVGIG (reference sequence). The CDR3 length is 18 residues. The ends lost 1 base at V and 5 bases at J; junction bases unmatched: 12. Here the CDR3 DNA reads TGTGCCTGGAGTGCCCTTCGTAGCGGGGGGGCCGGGACCGGGGAGCTGTTTTTT. This sequence encodes CAWSALRSGGAGTGELFF.

The genes are TRBV19 and TRBJ1-2, with D unresolved. CDR3 length: 13 amino acids. Germline-derived CDR1 and CDR2 are LNHDA and SQIVND (reference sequence). Trimming took 5 bases from V and 5 from J, leaving 12 bases between them. CDR3 in DNA: TGTGCCAGTAGTGAGCAAAGACAATATGGCTACACCTTC. This translates into CASSEQRQYGYTF.